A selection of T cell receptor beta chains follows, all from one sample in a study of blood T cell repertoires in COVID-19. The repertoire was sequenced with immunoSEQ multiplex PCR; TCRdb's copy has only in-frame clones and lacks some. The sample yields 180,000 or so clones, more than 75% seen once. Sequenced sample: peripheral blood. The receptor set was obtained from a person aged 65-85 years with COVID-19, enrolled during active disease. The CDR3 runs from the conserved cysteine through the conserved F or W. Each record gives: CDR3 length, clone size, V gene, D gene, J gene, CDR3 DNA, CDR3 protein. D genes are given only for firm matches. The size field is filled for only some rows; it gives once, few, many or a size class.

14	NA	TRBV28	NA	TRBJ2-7	TGTGCCAGCAGTTTAACCCAGACTCGCTACGAGCAGTACTTC	CASSLTQTRYEQYF
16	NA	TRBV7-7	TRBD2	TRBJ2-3	TGTGCCAGCAGCCTAGGGACTAGCGGGAACACAGATACGCAGTATTTT	CASSLGTSGNTDTQYF
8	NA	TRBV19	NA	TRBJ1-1	TGTGCCAAGTCTAGGGCTTTCTTT	CAKSRAFF
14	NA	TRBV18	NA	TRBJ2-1	TGTGCCAGCTCGCTCGCCGCCCCAGGAAATGAGCAGTTCTTC	CASSLAAPGNEQFF
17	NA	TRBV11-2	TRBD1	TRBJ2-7	TGTGCCAGCAGCCCAACTTCCGGGACAGGGATTCCCTACGAGCAGTACTTC	CASSPTSGTGIPYEQYF
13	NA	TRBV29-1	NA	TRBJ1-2	TGCAGCGTTGCAACCGGGACAAACTATGGCTACACCTTC	CSVATGTNYGYTF
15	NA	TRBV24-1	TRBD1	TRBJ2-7	TGTGCCACCAGGAGGGGACAGGGGTTCGGCTACGAGCAGTACTTC	CATRRGQGFGYEQYF
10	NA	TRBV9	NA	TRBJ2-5	TGTGCCAGCGGAGAAGAGACCCAGTACTTC	CASGEETQYF
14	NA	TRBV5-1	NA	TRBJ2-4	TGCGCCAGCAGCTCGACAGGGGAGGGCAACATTCAGTACTTC	CASSSTGEGNIQYF
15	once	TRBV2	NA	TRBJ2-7	TGTGCCAGCAGTGAAAGGGCGGGCAGGACCTACGAGCAGTACTTC	CASSERAGRTYEQYF
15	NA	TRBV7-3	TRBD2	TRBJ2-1	TGTGCCAGCAGTTACGGACTAGCGGGGTACAATGAGCAGTTCTTC	CASSYGLAGYNEQFF
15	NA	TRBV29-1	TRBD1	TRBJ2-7	TGCAGCGTTCGAGATGACAGGGGGCCCTCCTACGAGCAGTACTTC	CSVRDDRGPSYEQYF
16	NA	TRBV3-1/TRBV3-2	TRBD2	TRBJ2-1	TGTGCCAGCAGCCGTCCGACTAGCGGGGGAAACAATGAGCAGTTCTTC	CASSRPTSGGNNEQFF
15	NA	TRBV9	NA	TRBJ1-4	TGTGCCAGCAGCGTAGATTGGAGGGCTAATGAAAAACTGTTTTTT	CASSVDWRANEKLFF
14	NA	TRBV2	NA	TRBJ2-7	TGTGCCAGCAGTGAAGTGGAGAACTCCTACGAGCAGTACTTC	CASSEVENSYEQYF
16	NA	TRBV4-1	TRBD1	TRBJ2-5	TGCGCCAGCAGCCAAGAGAGGGGGCCGAGTCAAGAGACCCAGTACTTC	CASSQERGPSQETQYF
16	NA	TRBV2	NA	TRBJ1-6	TGTGCCAGCAGACCACAAAAAGTTAACGTTAATTCACCCCTCCACTTT	CASRPQKVNVNSPLHF
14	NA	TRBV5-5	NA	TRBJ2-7	TGTGCCAGCAGCTTTTCCGCTAGCGTCTACGAGCAGTACTTC	CASSFSASVYEQYF
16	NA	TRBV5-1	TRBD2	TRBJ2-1	TGCGCCAGCAGTCCCAGACTAGCGGGAATTGGGGATGAGCAGTTCTTC	CASSPRLAGIGDEQFF
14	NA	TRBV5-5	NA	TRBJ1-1	TGTGCCAGCAGCTTGGATCCCGGGAACACTGAAGCTTTCTTT	CASSLDPGNTEAFF
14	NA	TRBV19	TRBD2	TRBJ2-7	TGTGCCAGTAAAGATGGGACTAGGACCCACGAGCAGTACTTC	CASKDGTRTHEQYF
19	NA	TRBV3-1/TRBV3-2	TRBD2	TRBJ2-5	TGTGCCAGCAGCCAAGATCTTGGGGCTAGCGGGAGGCCTGGAGAGACCCAGTACTTC	CASSQDLGASGRPGETQYF
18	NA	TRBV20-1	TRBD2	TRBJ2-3	TGCAGTGCTAGTGTTAGCGGGGGGGCCGCGGGGACGGAAGATACGCAGTATTTT	CSASVSGGAAGTEDTQYF
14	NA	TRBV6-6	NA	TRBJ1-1	TGTGCCAGCAGTGGCGAGACAGGAAACACTGAAGCTTTCTTT	CASSGETGNTEAFF